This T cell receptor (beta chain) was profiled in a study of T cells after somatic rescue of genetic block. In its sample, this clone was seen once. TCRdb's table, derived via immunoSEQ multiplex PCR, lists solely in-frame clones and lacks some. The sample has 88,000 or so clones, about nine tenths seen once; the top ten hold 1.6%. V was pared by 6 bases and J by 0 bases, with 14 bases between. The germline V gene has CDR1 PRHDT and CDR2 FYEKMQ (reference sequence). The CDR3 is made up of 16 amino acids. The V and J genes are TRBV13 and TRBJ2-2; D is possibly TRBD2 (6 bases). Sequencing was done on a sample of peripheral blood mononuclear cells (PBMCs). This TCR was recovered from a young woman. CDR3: CASRLLRGANTGELFF. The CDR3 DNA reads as TGTGCCAGCAGATTACTGCGGGGAGCGAACACCGGGGAGCTGTTTTTT. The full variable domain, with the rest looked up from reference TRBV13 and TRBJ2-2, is AAGVIQSPRHLIKEKRETATLKCYPIPRHDTVYWYQQGPGQDPQFLISFYEKMQSDKGSIPDRFSAQQFSDYHSELNMSSLELGDSALYFCASRLLRGANTGELFFGEGSRLTVL.